Given below is one T cell receptor beta chain in context. Under the authors' procedure: Scientists estimated how many nucleated cells there were by amplifying reference gene primers. Profiling relied on immunoSEQ multiplex PCR, and the TCRdb table lists in-frame clones only, not all of them. V and J calls and clone size are given by that table; D and trimming were obtained from the DNA. The sample shows over 75,000 clones, roughly three quarters of them seen only once. Germline CDR1 LNHDA, CDR2 SQIVND (reference sequence). This CDR3 is 16 amino acids long. Trimming removed 7 bases from V and 7 bases from J, with 23 bases in between. The data derive from a study of blood T cell repertoires in COVID-19. On the study more broadly: Samples taken during acute and convalescent COVID-19 were collected in the United States, Italy and Spain. PBMCs, B-cell-depleted T cells, or T cells were the source of the cDNA or gDNA that made up the material.

This sequence joins TRBV19 and TRBJ1-5, with a possible D match to TRBD1 (6 bases). The source is a man aged 70-80 years with acute or convalescent COVID-19. The specimen was peripheral blood. DNA for the CDR3: TGTGCCAGTACCCAGTATGCGGTACAGGGCTGGCAGCCCCAGCATTTT. Residues: CASTQYAVQGWQPQHF.